The 8 T cell receptor beta chains reported below all come from one sample, sequenced in a study of blood T cell repertoires in COVID-19 (TCRdb year 2020). Library preparation used the immunoSEQ multiplex PCR assay. In its TCRdb copy, this immuneACCESS table keeps in-frame sequences only and misses some clones. Where compared with another copy, unresolved V genes explain less than half of these, and the others have no known cause. The sample data list about 120,000 clones, and over 75% of these were observed just once. 3.9% of the sample lies in the top ten. Material for sequencing was peripheral blood. Receptors were obtained from a man aged 55 to 70 with acute or convalescent COVID-19.

This chain links TRBV5-1 with TRBJ1-4; D remains ambiguous. Germline assignment: CDR1 SGHRS and CDR2 YFSETQ. This CDR3 has 15 amino acids. The V end was cut by 3 bases, the J end by 4 bases, with 13 bases between. CDR3 protein: CASSSTNSINEKLFF. The CDR3 DNA is TGCGCCAGCAGCTCCACCAACAGTATTAATGAAAAACTGTTTTTT.

The chain uses TRBV18 and TRBJ1-5; TRBD1 aligns across 9 bases. This CDR3 has 15 amino acids. CDR1 and CDR2 (germline): KGHSH, LQKENI. V was pared by 4 bases and J by 4 bases, with 5 bases of the junction left unmatched. CDR3 residues: CASSRLGQGNQPQHF. The CDR3 region has the DNA TGTGCCAGCTCACGACTAGGACAGGGGAATCAGCCCCAGCATTTT.

V gene TRBV4-3 combines with J gene TRBJ2-5; maybe TRBD2 (5 bases). The CDR3 runs to 14 residues. The V gene lost 0 bases and the J gene lost 4 bases, with 9 bases spanning the gap. Per germline, CDR1 LGHNA and CDR2 YSLEER. The CDR3 reads CASSQELAAETQYF. The DNA for the CDR3 is TGCGCCAGCAGCCAAGAGCTAGCTGCAGAGACCCAGTACTTC.

J is TRBJ2-2 and V is TRBV28; D unresolved. This CDR3 has 16 amino acids. Germline-derived CDR1 and CDR2 are MDHEN and SYDVKM. The V gene lost 3 bases and the J gene lost 1 base, with 12 bases spanning the gap. The CDR3 spells CASSLPPPGNTGELFF. Here the CDR3 DNA reads TGTGCCAGCAGTTTGCCCCCCCCGGGGAACACCGGGGAGCTGTTTTTT.

The chain joins TRBV28 to TRBJ2-1; 8 bases are shared with TRBD2. V was clipped by 5 bases and J by 1 base; unmatched bases: 4. Germline values: CDR1 MDHEN, CDR2 SYDVKM. This CDR3 region has 15 residues. The CDR3 region has the DNA TGTGCCAGCAGTCGGGTAGCGGGATCCTACAATGAGCAGTTCTTC. Its translation: CASSRVAGSYNEQFF.

This clone was observed at least ten times. J is TRBJ2-1 and V is TRBV28; 11 bases fit TRBD2. CDR1 is MDHEN and CDR2 is SYDVKM in the germline V gene. V lost 8 bases and J lost 3; bases outside the gene matches: 3. This CDR3 comprises 14 residues. CDR3 amino acids: CASELAGGYNEQFF. DNA of the CDR3: TGTGCCAGCGAGCTAGCGGGAGGCTACAATGAGCAGTTCTTC. The full variable domain, in which reference TRBV28 and TRBJ2-1 provide the parts outside the CDR3, is DVKVTQSSRYLVKRTGEKVFLECVQDMDHENMFWYRQDPGLGLRLIYFSYDVKMKEKGDIPEGYSVSREKKERFSLILESASTNQTSMYLCASELAGGYNEQFFGPGTRLTVL.

V usage is TRBV12-3 or TRBV12-4 and J usage is TRBJ2-1, with D perhaps matching TRBD1 (5 bases). Trimming left V 11 bases short and J 0 bases short, with 11 bases between. The CDR3 is 13 residues long. CDR3 sequence reads: CASARGSYNEQFF. CDR3 bases: TGTGCCTCCGCAAGGGGCTCCTACAATGAGCAGTTCTTC.

V gene TRBV15 combines with J gene TRBJ2-1, with D maybe TRBD2 (5 bases). The CDR3 contains 13 residues. V was shortened by 5 bases and J by 2 bases, with 7 bases between the two germline ends. Germline loops: CDR1 LNHNV, CDR2 YYDKDF (reference sequence). The CDR3 region is CATSAGTYNEQFF. The CDR3 region has the DNA TGTGCCACCAGCGCCGGGACCTACAATGAGCAGTTCTTC.